The 20 T cell receptor beta chains in this list originate from one sample, sequenced in a study of neurological immune-mediated disorders. TCRdb passed the 5' RACE reads through MiXCR, listing each CDR3 protein once. The top ten hold roughly 7.1% of the sample, which has about 36,000 distinct CDR3 sequences, 10% seen once. The sequencing sample was made of PBMCs. The receptors come from a woman younger than 45 with HTLV-1-associated myelopathy (HAM/TSP).

This clonotype came up many times. This chain uses TRBV20-1 with TRBJ2-3, with D perhaps matching TRBD2 (6 bases). The CDR3 contains 13 residues. Germline loops: CDR1 DFQATT, CDR2 SNEGSKA (reference sequence). Trimming left V 3 bases short and J 5 bases short, with 12 bases between. CDR3 region: CSASVLAGDTQYF. As DNA, the CDR3 is TGCAGTGCTAGTGTACTAGCAGGAGATACGCAGTATTTT.

This clonotype appeared many times. The gene calls are TRBV20-1 and TRBJ2-1; 12 bases agree with TRBD2. The CDR3 is 20 residues long. The V gene end was trimmed by 5 bases and the J gene end by 0 bases; junction bases not matched to a gene: 17. Germline CDR1 reads DFQATT; CDR2 reads SNEGSKA (reference sequence). The CDR3 protein is CSALIDPTSGGPSSYNEQFF. CDR3 in DNA: TGCAGTGCTCTTATTGACCCGACTAGCGGGGGACCAAGCTCCTACAATGAGCAGTTCTTC.

A word on this clonotype: Being one base from a much bigger clone, this may be a read error. This sequence joins TRBV4-2 and TRBJ2-2; no clear D gene. This CDR3 comprises 13 residues. The V gene's germline CDR1 is LGHNA and CDR2 YNFKEQ. V was trimmed by 4 bases and J by 5 bases, leaving 8 bases between them. The CDR3 reads CASSPIPTGELFF. For the CDR3, the DNA is TGTGCCAGCAGCCCCATCCCAACCGGGGAGCTGTTTTTT.

This clonotype showed up many times. The chain is built from TRBV5-1 and TRBJ2-2, with D tentatively TRBD2 (5 bases). V was trimmed by 4 bases and J by 1 base, leaving 14 bases between them. In germline, CDR1 is SGHRS, CDR2 YFSETQ. The CDR3 length is 16 residues. The CDR3 nucleotides are TGCGCCAGCAGCCCGACCGGACTGAAGAACACCGGGGAGCTGTTTTTT. Amino acids: CASSPTGLKNTGELFF.

The table lists this clonotype with many counts. CDR3 coding DNA: TGCAGTGCTGATATGGGTCCAGATACGCAGTATTTT. Protein sequence: CSADMGPDTQYF. This chain links TRBV20-1 with TRBJ2-3; no firm D call. The CDR3 covers 12 residues. CDR1 and CDR2 (germline): DFQATT, SNEGSKA (reference sequence). Trimming took 5 bases from V and 4 from J, leaving 10 bases between them.

This clonotype was recorded many times. The chain links TRBV5-1 to TRBJ2-7; the match to TRBD1 covers 11 bases. Per germline, CDR1 SGHRS and CDR2 YFSETQ. V was pared by 2 bases and J by 7 bases, with 5 bases of the junction left unmatched. The CDR3 is 14 amino acids. In DNA, the CDR3 is TGCGCCAGCAGCTTAGGACAGGGGGCAAGTGAGCAGTACTTC. Amino acid sequence: CASSLGQGASEQYF.

CDR3 region: CASSRYLLDGRYGYTF. The DNA of the CDR3 is TGTGCCAGTAGTCGTTACCTCCTAGACGGACGATATGGCTACACCTTC. The chain links TRBV19 to TRBJ1-2; D gene unclear. There are 16 residues in the CDR3. Deletions cut 5 bases from V and 5 bases from J, with 21 bases between. From germline, CDR1 is LNHDA and CDR2 SQIVND (reference sequence). Combining the CDR3 with reference TRBV19 and TRBJ1-2 gives the whole variable domain DGGITQSPKYLFRKEGQNVTLSCEQNLNHDAMYWYRQDPGQGLRLIYYSQIVNDFQKGDIAEGYSVSREKKESFPLTVTSAQKNPTAFYLCASSRYLLDGRYGYTFGSGTRLTVV.

This clonotype was recorded many times. The CDR3 sequence: CASSPNTGELFF. CDR3 coding DNA: TGTGCCAGCAGCCCAAACACCGGGGAGCTGTTTTTT. The chain links TRBV7-9 to TRBJ2-2; D remains ambiguous. The length of the CDR3 is 12 residues. Germline CDR1 SEHNR, CDR2 FQNEAQ (reference sequence). V lost 5 bases and J lost 2, with 3 bases in between.

This clonotype was seen repeatedly, ten times or more. CDR3 in amino acids: CASSLGLGESEEARGHTDTQYF. The CDR3 DNA is TGTGCCAGCAGCTTAGGATTGGGGGAGTCAGAAGAGGCGCGGGGGCACACAGATACGCAGTATTTT. The rearrangement joins TRBV7-2 to TRBJ2-3; tentatively, D is TRBD2 (7 bases). V was clipped by 1 base and J by 2 bases, with 31 bases between them. The CDR3 runs 22 residues. Germline V lookup: CDR1 SGHTA, CDR2 FQGNSA.

At least ten counts were recorded for this clonotype. The chain combines TRBV6-5 with TRBJ2-3; possible D gene TRBD1, 5 bases. Trimming removed 6 bases at V and 4 bases at J, with 11 bases between. There are 13 residues in the CDR3. Germline CDR1 is MNHEY and CDR2 is SVGAGI. The CDR3 protein is CASRALGPDTQYF. Here the CDR3 DNA reads TGTGCCAGCAGAGCCCTGGGGCCAGATACGCAGTATTTT.

At least ten counts were recorded for this clonotype. J is TRBJ2-7 and V is TRBV11-2, with unresolved D. The germline V gene encodes CDR1 SGHAT and CDR2 FQNNGV. This CDR3 region has 13 residues. The germline V and J ends were trimmed by 1 base and 3 bases, with 7 bases remaining between them. The CDR3 here is CASSLGRRYEQYF. The DNA for the CDR3 is TGTGCCAGCAGCTTAGGCCGCCGCTACGAGCAGTACTTC.

This clonotype was found many times. The chain is built from TRBV20-1 and TRBJ1-4; 9 positions match TRBD1. Trimming removed 1 base from V and 5 bases from J; junction bases left unmatched: 2. Germline V gene lookup returns CDR1 DFQATT and CDR2 SNEGSKA (reference sequence). The CDR3 covers 14 residues. CDR3 DNA sequence: TGCAGTGCTAGAGGGACAGGGGTGAATGAAAAACTGTTTTTT. This translates into CSARGTGVNEKLFF.

This clonotype was seen at least ten times. The chain has TRBV10-1 and TRBJ2-1; 10 nucleotides agree with TRBD2. The CDR3 extends over 17 amino acids. V shed 6 bases and J 8 bases; nucleotides not matched to a gene: 16. Germline V gives CDR1 WNHNN, CDR2 SYGVQD (reference sequence). CDR3 sequence (DNA): TGCGCCAGCAGCCAGAGAGGGACAGCCGGGACTAGCGATGAGCAGTTCTTC. Translated, it gives CASSQRGTAGTSDEQFF.

This clonotype was observed a single time. A much larger clone differs by one base, so this may be a read error. The chain combines TRBV20-1 with TRBJ2-7; D call uncertain. Germline V gives CDR1 DFQATT, CDR2 SNEGSKA (reference sequence). This CDR3 is 11 amino acids long. The ends were cut back, 5 bases at V and 6 bases at J, with 11 bases in the middle. The CDR3 nucleotides are TGCAGTGCTTACTTACGGGCCGAGCAGTACTTC. Its translation is CSAYLRAEQYF.

The table lists this clonotype with many counts. The V call is TRBV12-3 or TRBV12-4, the J call TRBJ1-1; perhaps TRBD1 as D (5 bases). The V gene lost 2 bases and the J gene lost 7 bases, with 11 bases spanning the gap. This CDR3 is built from 13 residues. The CDR3 is CASSLSQDREAFF. CDR3 nucleotide sequence: TGTGCCAGCAGTTTATCACAGGACCGTGAAGCTTTCTTT.

This clonotype was observed many times. The V gene is TRBV20-1, the J gene TRBJ2-7, with 10 bases that match TRBD1. Germline CDR1 and CDR2: DFQATT and SNEGSKA (reference sequence). The CDR3 consists of 14 residues. Unmatched junction bases numbered 4, after V lost 3 bases and J lost 2 bases. The CDR3 DNA sequence: TGCAGTGCTAGGGAGGGACAGGGGCCCTACGAGCAGTACTTC. Residues: CSAREGQGPYEQYF.

Ten or more counts support this clonotype. CDR3 in DNA: TGTGCCAGCAGCTTAAACTCGGACAATGAGCAGTTCTTC. It encodes CASSLNSDNEQFF. The J gene is TRBJ2-1, the V gene TRBV7-2; no firm D call. This CDR3 comprises 13 residues. V was clipped by 2 bases and J by 5 bases, with 7 bases between them. The germline V gene has CDR1 SGHTA and CDR2 FQGNSA.

This clonotype occurred many times. This chain joins TRBV3-1 and TRBJ2-5, with 10 bases fitting TRBD2. Germline-derived CDR1 and CDR2 are LGHDT and YNNKEL (reference sequence). The CDR3 consists of 20 residues. V lost 1 base and J lost 4; bases outside the gene matches: 18. CDR3 sequence reads: CASSQGGLAGAAGGRETQYF. CDR3 sequence (DNA): TGTGCCAGCAGCCAAGGAGGTCTAGCGGGGGCCGCGGGAGGGCGAGAGACCCAGTACTTC.

This clonotype came up many times. J is TRBJ2-7 and V is TRBV11-1; 7 bases match TRBD1. Germline V gene sequence: CDR1 SGHAT, CDR2 FQDESV (reference sequence). The CDR3 runs to 16 residues. With 1 base clipped from V and 3 bases from J, the junction kept 9 bases outside the gene matches. The CDR3 is CASSLEGTDTIYEQYF. The CDR3 nucleotides read TGTGCCAGCAGCTTAGAAGGGACAGATACAATCTACGAGCAGTACTTC.

This clonotype was counted many times. J is TRBJ1-2 and V is TRBV29-1; 7 positions agree with TRBD1. This CDR3 has 16 amino acids. Looked up from germline, CDR1 is SQVTM and CDR2 is ANQGSEA. With V trimmed by 5 bases and J by 0 bases, 12 bases remained unmatched. CDR3 sequence (DNA): TGCAGCGTTACCCGGGACAGCACAAGCGCTAACTATGGCTACACCTTC. This sequence encodes CSVTRDSTSANYGYTF.